A single sample gave rise to the 12 T cell receptor beta chains below, sequenced in a study of patients and donors after allogeneic stem cell transplantation. TCRdb reprocessed the RT-PCR reads via MiXCR and lists one record per CDR3 protein. The sample lists approximately 410,000 distinct CDR3 sequences, 15% to 20% occurring once. The sequenced sample was blood, either unsorted or a sorted T cell fraction (not recorded which). The receptors stem from a human donor who was either an allogeneic HSCT recipient or a stem cell or donor lymphocyte infusion donor (not recorded which). It is not recorded whose cells these are; they may come from a transplant donor.

The chain has TRBV6-1 and TRBJ1-1; no reliable D call. Trimming took off 5 bases at V and 6 bases at J, with 13 bases between the two ends. The CDR3 totals 13 residues. Germline V gene lookup returns CDR1 MNHNS and CDR2 SASEGT. The CDR3 loop is CASSLTVIAEAFF. CDR3 nucleotide sequence: TGTGCCAGCAGTCTCACCGTAATCGCTGAAGCTTTCTTT.

The V gene is TRBV7-6, the J gene TRBJ1-1; D is undetermined. Germline-derived CDR1 and CDR2 are SGHVS and FNYEAQ. This CDR3 is 15 amino acids long. The V end lost 0 bases, the J end lost 0 bases, and 8 bases lay between the germline ends. The CDR3 loop is CASSLAPEVNTEAFF. The CDR3 bases are TGTGCCAGCAGCTTAGCTCCAGAAGTGAACACTGAAGCTTTCTTT. The full variable domain, with the rest looked up from reference TRBV7-6 and TRBJ1-1, is GAGVSQSPRYKVTKRGQDVALRCDPISGHVSLYWYRQALGQGPEFLTYFNYEAQQDKSGLPNDRFSAERPEGSISTLTIQRTEQRDSAMYRCASSLAPEVNTEAFFGQGTRLTVV.

This chain connects TRBV21-1 to TRBJ2-7. TRBV21-1 is reported as a pseudogene. This CDR3 contains 14 residues. DNA of the CDR3: TGTGCCAGCAGCAAAGACGGCGGTTTGTTCGAGCAGTACTTC. Encoded protein: CASSKDGGLFEQYF.

The chain carries TRBV20-1 and TRBJ2-1, with D possibly being TRBD1 (6 bases). Germline V gene data show CDR1 as DFQATT and CDR2 as SNEGSKA (reference sequence). The CDR3 runs to 15 residues. V lost 0 bases, J lost 0 bases, and 9 bases lay in between. CDR3: CSARDGRGSYNEQFF. The CDR3 region has the DNA TGCAGTGCTAGAGACGGCAGGGGCTCCTACAATGAGCAGTTCTTC.

This clonotype has ten or more counts. The CDR3 reads CSAIFVEAFF. CDR3 nucleotides: TGCAGTGCTATTTTTGTTGAAGCTTTCTTT. The chain recombines TRBV20-1 with TRBJ1-1; D remains unclear. In germline, CDR1 is DFQATT, CDR2 SNEGSKA (reference sequence). Trimming left V 4 bases short and J 7 bases short, with 7 bases between. CDR3 length: 10 residues.

This chain joins TRBV7-9 and TRBJ2-2; D not resolved. The V gene's germline CDR1 is SEHNR and CDR2 FQNEAQ (reference sequence). This CDR3 is 17 amino acids long. Trimming left V 6 bases short and J 1 base short, with 18 bases between. CDR3 loop: CASSPTGTALNTGELFF. In DNA form, the CDR3 reads TGTGCCAGCAGTCCAACGGGCACAGCTCTGAACACCGGGGAGCTGTTTTTT.

This clonotype was found a few times. The chain uses TRBV5-1 and TRBJ1-1; tentative D call: TRBD1 (6 bases). The germline V gene encodes CDR1 SGHRS and CDR2 YFSETQ. V lost 2 bases to trimming and J lost 5 bases, with 13 bases between them. The CDR3 contains 14 residues. CDR3 amino acids: CASSFSDRRTEAFF. The CDR3 DNA is TGCGCCAGCAGCTTCTCCGACAGGAGAACTGAAGCTTTCTTT.

The V call is TRBV19, the J call TRBJ2-6, with D perhaps being TRBD1 or TRBD2 (5 bases each). Per the germline V gene, CDR1 is LNHDA and CDR2 is SQIVND (reference sequence). V lost 6 bases and J 0 bases, leaving 9 bases between the germline ends. The length of the CDR3 is 15 residues. DNA of the CDR3: TGTGCCAGTAGATGGGGGAGCTCTGGGGCCAACGTCCTGACTTTC. It translates to CASRWGSSGANVLTF.

The chain carries TRBV29-1 and TRBJ2-7; possibly TRBD2 for D (6 bases). Germline CDR1 is SQVTM and CDR2 is ANQGSEA. The CDR3 contains 14 residues. V was pared by 1 base and J by 3 bases, with 13 bases between. DNA for the CDR3: TGCAGCGTTGAAGGGCAGGGAGGCGACTACGAGCAGTACTTC. This gives the protein CSVEGQGGDYEQYF.

This clonotype has more than one count but fewer than ten. The J gene is TRBJ1-1, the V gene TRBV5-1, with 10 nucleotides matching TRBD1. This CDR3 is 15 amino acids long. Germline V gene lookup returns CDR1 SGHRS and CDR2 YFSETQ. J gave up 3 bases and V 2 bases, and 4 bases lay outside the gene matches. The CDR3 coding sequence is TGCGCCAGCAGCTTTTCAGGACAGGGGGACACTGAAGCTTTCTTT. It translates to CASSFSGQGDTEAFF. The variable domain in full, completed from reference TRBV5-1 and TRBJ1-1, reads KAGVTQTPRYLIKTRGQQVTLSCSPISGHRSVSWYQQTPGQGLQFLFEYFSETQRNKGNFPGRFSGRQFSNSRSEMNVSTLELGDSALYLCASSFSGQGDTEAFFGQGTRLTVV.

In this sample, this clonotype turned up a few times. CDR3 in DNA: TGCAGTGCTCCCAGAGGTCTTGGAAACACCATATATTTT. This translates into CSAPRGLGNTIYF. This chain links TRBV20-1 with TRBJ1-3; D is ambiguous. CDR1 DFQATT and CDR2 SNEGSKA come from the germline V gene (reference sequence). Trimming took off 5 bases at V and 3 bases at J, with 11 bases between the two ends. The CDR3 consists of 13 residues.

This clonotype was seen a few times. The V gene is TRBV7-3, the J gene TRBJ2-1, with TRBD2 identical over 13 bases. V was pared by 5 bases and J by 10 bases, with 8 bases of the junction left unmatched. In germline, CDR1 is SGHTA, CDR2 FQGTGA. The CDR3 consists of 15 residues. The CDR3 DNA follows: TGTGCCAGCAGCCGCCCGGGACTAGCGGGATCAGAGCAGTTCTTC. Residues: CASSRPGLAGSEQFF.